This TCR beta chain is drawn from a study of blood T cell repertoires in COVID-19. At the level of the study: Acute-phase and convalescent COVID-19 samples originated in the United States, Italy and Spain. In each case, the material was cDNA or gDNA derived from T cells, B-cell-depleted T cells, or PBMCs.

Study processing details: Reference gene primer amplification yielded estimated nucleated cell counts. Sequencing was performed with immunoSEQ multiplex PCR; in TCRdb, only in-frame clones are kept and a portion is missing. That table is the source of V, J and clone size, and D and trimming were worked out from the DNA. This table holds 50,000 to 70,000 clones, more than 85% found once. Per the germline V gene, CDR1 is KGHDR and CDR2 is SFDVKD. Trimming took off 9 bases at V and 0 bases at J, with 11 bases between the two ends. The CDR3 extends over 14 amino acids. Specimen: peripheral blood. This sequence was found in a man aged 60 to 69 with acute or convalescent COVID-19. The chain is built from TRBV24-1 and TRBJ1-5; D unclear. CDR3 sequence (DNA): TGTGCCACCGGAGACGGATATAGCAATCAGCCCCAGCATTTT. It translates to CATGDGYSNQPQHF.